The rows below give T cell receptor beta chains drawn from one sample of a study of T-cell reconstitution after alpha-beta-depleted transplantation in children. TCRdb recomputed calls from the PCR reads with MiXCR, one row per CDR3 protein. The table records under 250,000 distinct CDR3 sequences, more than 20% of them present only once. The sequencing used PBMCs, mostly from graft donor cells, collected 360 days after TCRalphabeta/CD19-depleted stem cell transplant. The receptors were sampled from a female patient aged 2-9 years who had a stem cell transplant for congenital amegakaryocytic thrombocytopenia, so the T cells may come from the graft donor. The CDR3 runs from the conserved cysteine through the conserved F or W. D genes are given only for firm matches. Expanded clones get a size class; other rows say once, few or many, or leave the size out.

v_gene	abundance	j_gene	d_gene	CDR3aa	CDR3nt
TRBV2	few	TRBJ2-7	TRBD1	CASSGTGGRISYEQYF	TGTGCCAGCAGTGGGACAGGGGGCCGAATTTCCTACGAGCAGTACTTC
TRBV5-5	-	TRBJ2-7	-	CASSPLGGADEQYF	TGTGCCAGCAGCCCCTTGGGGGGGGCGGACGAGCAGTACTTC
TRBV3-1	-	TRBJ2-3	-	CASSQAIALPSTDTQYF	TGTGCCAGCAGCCAGGCTATCGCCTTGCCCAGCACAGATACGCAGTATTTT
TRBV12-3/TRBV12-4	many	TRBJ2-2	TRBD1	CASSLRTGDTGELFF	TGTGCCAGCAGTTTAAGGACAGGAGACACCGGGGAGCTGTTTTTT
TRBV20-1	-	TRBJ1-5	-	CSAPTGNNQPQHF	TGCAGTGCCCCTACAGGGAACAATCAGCCCCAGCATTTT
TRBV6-1	few	TRBJ1-1	-	CASKEGGRKNTEAFF	TGTGCCAGCAAGGAGGGGGGACGGAAGAACACTGAAGCTTTCTTT
TRBV5-1	many	TRBJ2-2	-	CASSLAAGIGELFF	TGCGCCAGCAGCTTGGCTGCAGGAATCGGGGAGCTGTTTTTT
TRBV20-1	few	TRBJ2-1	-	CSALGWAGRTYNEQFF	TGCAGTGCTCTAGGCTGGGCGGGACGAACCTACAATGAGCAGTTCTTC
TRBV7-9	few	TRBJ1-5	TRBD1	CASSATGGDQPQHF	TGTGCCAGCAGCGCCACAGGGGGGGATCAGCCCCAGCATTTT
TRBV4-1	-	TRBJ2-1	TRBD2	CASSQDGTSSDNEQFF	TGCGCCAGCAGCCAAGATGGGACTAGCTCGGACAATGAGCAGTTCTTC
TRBV27	few	TRBJ1-4	TRBD1	CASSLRGQGAANEKLFF	TGTGCCAGCAGTTTACGAGGACAGGGGGCCGCTAATGAAAAACTGTTTTTT
TRBV7-8	few	TRBJ2-1	-	CASSVSPTVLFMRGNEQFF	TGTGCCAGCAGCGTGTCACCGACAGTTCTCTTTATGAGGGGCAATGAGCAGTTCTTC
TRBV3-1	-	TRBJ1-2	TRBD1	CASSRGGQLNYGYTF	TGTGCCAGCAGCCGGGGGGGACAGCTTAACTATGGCTACACCTTC
TRBV20-1	-	TRBJ1-5	-	CSAIRAGLDSNQPQHF	TGCAGTGCTATCAGGGCAGGGCTCGATAGCAATCAGCCCCAGCATTTT
TRBV5-1	-	TRBJ1-1	TRBD1	CASTNSGTANTEAFF	TGCGCCAGCACCAATTCGGGGACAGCAAACACTGAAGCTTTCTTT
TRBV2	few	TRBJ1-4	TRBD1	CAVGQGREKLFF	TGTGCCGTGGGACAGGGCCGTGAAAAACTGTTTTTT
TRBV27	few	TRBJ2-1	TRBD1	CASSGTAYNEQFF	TGTGCCAGCAGCGGGACAGCCTACAATGAGCAGTTCTTC
TRBV13	-	TRBJ2-7	TRBD2	CASSTGLAGGSYEQYF	TGTGCCAGCAGCACAGGACTAGCGGGAGGCTCGTACGAGCAGTACTTC
TRBV6-1	-	TRBJ1-5	-	CASSEVRTDQPQHF	TGTGCCAGCAGTGAAGTGAGGACAGATCAGCCCCAGCATTTT
TRBV12-3/TRBV12-4	-	TRBJ1-1	-	CAISAYMDTEAFF	TGTGCCATCAGTGCGTACATGGACACTGAAGCTTTCTTT
TRBV7-2	once	TRBJ2-1	-	CASSAGRYNEQFF	TGTGCCAGCAGCGCGGGACGATACAATGAGCAGTTCTTC
TRBV29-1	-	TRBJ1-2	TRBD1	CSVTNTGVYGYTF	TGCAGCGTTACAAATACAGGGGTCTATGGCTACACCTTC
TRBV4-2	-	TRBJ2-7	-	CASSQDRRTPDPGQYF	TGTGCCAGCAGCCAAGATCGCCGGACACCGGACCCCGGGCAGTACTTC
TRBV12-3/TRBV12-4	few	TRBJ1-2	TRBD1	CASSLETGWLQYGYTF	TGTGCCAGCAGTTTAGAGACAGGGTGGTTACAGTACGGCTACACCTTC
TRBV15	-	TRBJ2-7	TRBD1	CATSLGQLSTYEQYF	TGTGCCACCAGCTTGGGACAGTTGAGTACCTACGAGCAGTACTTC
TRBV19	few	TRBJ1-5	-	CASSISNGVRNQPQHF	TGTGCCAGTAGTATAAGTAACGGTGTACGCAATCAGCCCCAGCATTTT
TRBV4-3	many	TRBJ2-7	TRBD2	CASSQGTSGSGEQYF	TGCGCCAGCAGCCAAGGCACTAGCGGGAGCGGCGAGCAGTACTTC
TRBV19	few	TRBJ2-1	-	CASSIMGRKGGYPRGNEQFF	TGTGCCAGTAGTATAATGGGGAGGAAGGGCGGGTACCCCCGGGGGAATGAGCAGTTCTTC
TRBV12-3/TRBV12-4	-	TRBJ1-5	-	CATSPRVQPQHF	TGTGCCACCAGTCCCAGGGTTCAGCCCCAGCATTTT
TRBV28	few	TRBJ2-7	-	CASSLGTVYEQYF	TGTGCCAGCAGTTTGGGGACGGTATACGAGCAGTACTTC
TRBV20-1	-	TRBJ2-7	TRBD2	CSVVSAGGLKFGEQYF	TGCAGCGTAGTTAGCGCGGGAGGTTTGAAGTTTGGGGAGCAGTACTTC
TRBV5-1	-	TRBJ2-7	TRBD2	CASKAGGGYEQYF	TGCGCCAGCAAAGCGGGAGGCGGATACGAGCAGTACTTC
TRBV4-1	-	TRBJ2-7	TRBD2	CASSQDEVGGGAFEQYF	TGCGCCAGCAGCCAAGATGAGGTCGGCGGGGGGGCCTTCGAGCAGTACTTC
TRBV4-2	-	TRBJ1-6	-	CASSVWGNNNSPLHF	TGTGCCAGCAGCGTTTGGGGAAACAATAATTCACCCCTCCACTTT
TRBV2	-	TRBJ1-5	TRBD1	CASREGTGVNQPQHF	TGTGCCAGCAGGGAAGGGACAGGGGTAAATCAGCCCCAGCATTTT
TRBV20-1	many	TRBJ2-2	-	CSARLWGDTTTGELFF	TGCAGTGCTAGATTATGGGGGGACACCACCACCGGGGAGCTGTTTTTT
TRBV28	few	TRBJ2-7	-	CASSPHAGSYEQYF	TGTGCCAGCAGCCCCCATGCGGGGTCCTACGAGCAGTACTTC
TRBV24-1	-	TRBJ1-5	TRBD1	CATSDDRGRQPQHF	TGTGCCACCAGTGACGACAGGGGAAGACAGCCCCAGCATTTT
TRBV18	few	TRBJ2-1	TRBD2	CASSHNPSGAYNEQFF	TGTGCCAGCTCACACAATCCTAGCGGGGCTTACAATGAGCAGTTCTTC
TRBV9	-	TRBJ2-7	TRBD1	CASSVGTGMDEQYF	TGTGCCAGCAGCGTTGGGACAGGGATGGACGAGCAGTACTTC
TRBV12-3/TRBV12-4	-	TRBJ2-2	-	CASTTGLPTGELFF	TGTGCCAGCACCACGGGACTCCCCACCGGGGAGCTGTTTTTT
TRBV18	few	TRBJ1-3	-	CASSPWGDSGNTIYF	TGTGCCAGCTCACCATGGGGCGACTCTGGAAACACCATATATTTT
TRBV2	few	TRBJ2-7	TRBD2	CASGGGRSEQYF	TGTGCCAGTGGCGGCGGGAGAAGCGAGCAGTACTTC